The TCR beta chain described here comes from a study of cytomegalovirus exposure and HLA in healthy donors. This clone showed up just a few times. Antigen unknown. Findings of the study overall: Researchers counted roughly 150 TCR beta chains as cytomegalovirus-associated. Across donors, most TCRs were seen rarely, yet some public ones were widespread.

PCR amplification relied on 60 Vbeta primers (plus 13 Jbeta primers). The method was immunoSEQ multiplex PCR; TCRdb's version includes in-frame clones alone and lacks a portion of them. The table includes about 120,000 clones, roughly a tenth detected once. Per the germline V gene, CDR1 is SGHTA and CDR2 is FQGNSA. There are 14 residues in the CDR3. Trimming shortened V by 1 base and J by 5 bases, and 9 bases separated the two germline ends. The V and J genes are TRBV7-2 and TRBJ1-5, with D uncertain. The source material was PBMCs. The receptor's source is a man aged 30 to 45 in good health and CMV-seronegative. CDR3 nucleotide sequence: TGTGCCAGCAGCTTAGTCTCGGGAGATCAGCCCCAGCATTTT. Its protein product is CASSLVSGDQPQHF.